These 20 T cell receptor beta chains share one sample of origin, sequenced in a study of blood T cell repertoires in COVID-19. Clones were read by immunoSEQ multiplex PCR, and TCRdb kept only the in-frame ones, dropping some. Counted here are around 300,000 clones, 75% to 90% occurring once; the ten biggest clones make up 2% to 3%. The sequencing sample was made of peripheral blood. These TCRs come from a young man with active or convalescent COVID-19.

The chain uses TRBV28 and TRBJ1-3; 7 bases are shared with TRBD1. Germline loops: CDR1 MDHEN, CDR2 SYDVKM. With V trimmed by 9 bases and J by 0 bases, 8 bases remained unmatched. The CDR3 covers 15 residues. For the CDR3, the DNA is TGTGCCAGTTGGGACAGCTACCACTCTGGAAACACCATATATTTT. Its protein is CASWDSYHSGNTIYF.

The rearrangement links TRBV7-9 to TRBJ1-2, with D possibly TRBD1 on 5 matching bases. V shed 5 bases and J shed 7 bases, with 17 bases lying between them. CDR1 and CDR2 from the germline V gene are SEHNR and FQNEAQ (reference sequence). This CDR3 contains 14 residues. The CDR3 sequence is CASSPSAGQGGYTF. CDR3 nucleotides: TGTGCCAGCAGCCCTAGCGCAGGGCAGGGTGGCTACACCTTC.

The J gene is TRBJ1-3, the V gene TRBV27; possible D gene TRBD1, 5 bases. The length of the CDR3 is 16 residues. Germline assignment: CDR1 MNHEY and CDR2 SMNVEV (reference sequence). The ends were cut back, 7 bases at V and 4 bases at J, with 20 bases in the middle. DNA of the CDR3: TGTGCCAGCATCCCGGCGGGGGGGATCGGCGGAAACACCATATATTTT. Translating gives CASIPAGGIGGNTIYF.

J is TRBJ1-5 and V is TRBV2; 8 nucleotides line up with TRBD1. The V segment lost 3 bases and the J segment 6 bases; nucleotides outside the gene matches: 7. From germline, CDR1 is SNHLY and CDR2 FYNNEI. The CDR3 consists of 15 residues. The chain's CDR3 is CASSDGRGPSQPQHF. CDR3 sequence (DNA): TGTGCCAGCAGTGATGGCAGGGGGCCTTCTCAGCCCCAGCATTTT. Variable domain in full (rest from reference TRBV2 and TRBJ1-5): EPEVTQTPSHQVTQMGQEVILRCVPISNHLYFYWYRQILGQKVEFLVSFYNNEISEKSEIFDDQFSVERPDGSNFTLKIRSTKLEDSAMYFCASSDGRGPSQPQHFGDGTRLSIL.

The chain combines TRBV15 with TRBJ1-5; no clear D gene. CDR3 length: 15 amino acids. CDR1 is LNHNV and CDR2 is YYDKDF in the germline V gene (reference sequence). V lost 0 bases and J 6 bases, leaving 12 bases between the germline ends. The CDR3 here is CATSRDLQAGQPQHF. The CDR3 DNA follows: TGTGCCACCAGCAGAGATCTCCAGGCGGGTCAGCCCCAGCATTTT.

CDR3 protein: CASSLINAGNNSPLHF. The DNA for the CDR3 is TGTGCCAGCAGTTTAATTAACGCAGGAAATAATTCACCCCTCCACTTT. The chain uses TRBV27 and TRBJ1-6; no reliable D call. The CDR3 has 16 amino acids. V shed 2 bases and J shed 5 bases, with 13 bases lying between them. Germline V gene data show CDR1 as MNHEY and CDR2 as SMNVEV (reference sequence).

The J gene is TRBJ2-7, the V gene TRBV18; maybe TRBD2 (6 bases). Trimming took 6 bases from V and 2 from J, leaving 17 bases between them. CDR3 length equals 15 residues. Germline CDR1 KGHSH, CDR2 LQKENI. The DNA for the CDR3 is TGTGCCAGCTCTCCCGATAGCGGTACTACCTACGAGCAGTACTTC. It encodes CASSPDSGTTYEQYF. Based on the CDR3 plus reference TRBV18 and TRBJ2-7, the full variable domain is NAGVMQNPRHLVRRRGQEARLRCSPMKGHSHVYWYRQLPEEGLKFMVYLQKENIIDESGMPKERFSAEFPKEGPSILRIQQVVRGDSAAYFCASSPDSGTTYEQYFGPGTRLTVT.

The genes are TRBV6-5 and TRBJ2-7, with TRBD1 matching 8 bases. Germline CDR1 and CDR2: MNHEY and SVGAGI. This CDR3 contains 15 residues. With V trimmed by 6 bases and J by 4 bases, 11 bases remained unmatched. The CDR3 region has the DNA TGTGCCAGCAGGGGACGAGGGCAGGGGGCTTACGAGCAGTACTTC. Its protein product is CASRGRGQGAYEQYF.

In its sample, this clone was seen a few times. This chain uses TRBV4-1 with TRBJ2-1; tentative D call: TRBD1 (6 bases). From germline, CDR1 is MGHRA and CDR2 YSYEKL. Trimming stripped 5 bases from V and 3 bases from J, with 14 bases between. CDR3 length equals 15 residues. The CDR3 sequence: CASSYRVVDYNEQFF. CDR3 DNA sequence: TGCGCCAGCAGCTACAGGGTCGTTGACTACAATGAGCAGTTCTTC.

The gene calls are TRBV29-1 and TRBJ2-2; D possibly corresponds to TRBD1 (5 bases). From germline, CDR1 is SQVTM and CDR2 ANQGSEA. The CDR3 consists of 14 residues. Trimming took 4 bases from V and 5 from J, leaving 14 bases between them. In nucleotides, the CDR3 is TGCAGCGTTGTGCAGGGCGAAATAACCGGGGAGCTGTTTTTT. Residues: CSVVQGEITGELFF.

This rearrangement joins TRBV7-8 to TRBJ2-1, with 9 bases that match TRBD2. This CDR3 has 15 amino acids. Germline V gene sequence: CDR1 SGHVS, CDR2 FQNEAQ. V lost 2 bases and J lost 8; bases outside the gene matches: 7. The CDR3 sequence is CASSLPAGGRYEQFF. The CDR3 DNA reads as TGTGCCAGCAGCTTACCAGCGGGGGGCCGGTATGAGCAGTTCTTC.

The sample holds one count of this clone. V and J are TRBV6-5 and TRBJ2-2, with a tentative D call TRBD2 (6 bases). This CDR3 is 15 amino acids long. V gave up 6 bases and J gave up 5 bases, with 16 bases separating them. Germline-derived CDR1 and CDR2 are MNHEY and SVGAGI. The chain's CDR3 is CASRGLSMGTGELFF. As DNA, the CDR3 is TGTGCCAGCAGGGGACTGTCCATGGGTACCGGGGAGCTGTTTTTT.

This chain connects TRBV23-1 to TRBJ1-5; 11 bases align to TRBD1. TRBV23-1 is given ORF status, its function remaining uncertain. With 4 bases clipped from V and 0 bases from J, the junction kept 14 bases outside the gene matches. This CDR3 comprises 20 residues. CDR3 DNA sequence: TGCGCCAGCAGTCCGTTTGGTCCGGGACAGGGGGTCTATAGCAATCAGCCCCAGCATTTT. Its translation: CASSPFGPGQGVYSNQPQHF.

The chain has TRBV14 and TRBJ1-1, with no clear D. Germline V gene lookup returns CDR1 SGHDN and CDR2 FVKESK. The CDR3 length is 15 residues. V was pared by 4 bases and J by 1 base, with 13 bases between. The CDR3 nucleotides are TGTGCCAGCAGCCCCCTAAGCAGGCCGAACACTGAAGCTTTCTTT. Translated: CASSPLSRPNTEAFF.

The chain joins TRBV9 to TRBJ2-3; D call uncertain. The V gene lost 0 bases and the J gene lost 4 bases, with 9 bases spanning the gap. The V gene's germline CDR1 is SGDLS and CDR2 YYNGEE. This CDR3 is built from 14 residues. The CDR3, as DNA: TGTGCCAGCAGCGTAGGAGGCGGCGCAGATACGCAGTATTTT. Translation: CASSVGGGADTQYF.

The chain couples TRBV19 to TRBJ2-5; perhaps TRBD1 as D (6 bases). The germline V gene has CDR1 LNHDA and CDR2 SQIVND (reference sequence). The CDR3 spans 17 residues. Deletions cut 5 bases from V and 0 bases from J, with 19 bases between. CDR3 in DNA: TGTGCCAGTAGTCCGACACCGGACAGCCTGTACCAAGAGACCCAGTACTTC. As protein: CASSPTPDSLYQETQYF.

There are a few counts of this clone. The chain combines TRBV9 with TRBJ2-7, with D possibly TRBD2 on 7 matching bases. Germline V lookup: CDR1 SGDLS, CDR2 YYNGEE. V was trimmed by 7 bases and J by 3 bases, leaving 17 bases between them. The CDR3 is made up of 14 amino acids. The CDR3 bases are TGTGCCAGCTCCCGGGGAGGGGGACTCTACGAGCAGTACTTC. This gives the protein CASSRGGGLYEQYF.

The chain couples TRBV6-1 to TRBJ1-4; possible D gene TRBD1, 5 bases. CDR1 and CDR2 (germline): MNHNS, SASEGT. V was trimmed by 0 bases and J by 0 bases, leaving 11 bases between them. The length of the CDR3 is 17 residues. CDR3 protein: CASSEALTGATNEKLFF. DNA of the CDR3: TGTGCCAGCAGTGAAGCCTTAACAGGTGCAACTAATGAAAAACTGTTTTTT.

The V and J genes are TRBV19 and TRBJ1-5; no definite D call. The germline CDR1 and CDR2 sequences are LNHDA and SQIVND (reference sequence). The CDR3 consists of 15 residues. V was shortened by 4 bases and J by 0 bases, with 10 bases between the two germline ends. The CDR3 spells CASSTAGISNQPQHF. CDR3 coding DNA: TGTGCCAGTAGTACCGCGGGAATTAGCAATCAGCCCCAGCATTTT.

CDR3 sequence (DNA): TGTGCCATCAGTGAGGTGGGCCGGGGCTACACCTTC. Protein sequence: CAISEVGRGYTF. The chain has TRBV10-3 and TRBJ1-2; D gene ambiguous. The V end was cut by 2 bases, the J end by 8 bases, with 9 bases between. The CDR3 is 12 amino acids. The germline V gene encodes CDR1 ENHRY and CDR2 SYGVKD.